This T cell receptor (beta chain) was obtained from a study of T cells expressing NK-cell markers. About the research overall: Sorted CD3+CD56-NKG2C+, CD3+CD56+NKG2C- and CD3+CD56+NKG2C+ T cells were the source of the TCR beta repertoires.

Production of TCR beta cDNA relied on 5'RACE template switching with UMIs. TCRdb processed the 5' RACE reads again and assigns one entry to each CDR3 protein, with no DNA. The sample yields some 600,000 distinct CDR3 sequences, of which the top ten take up about 3.6%. Sequencing input: blood T cells: a sorted CD56 or NKG2C T cell subset, CD4+ or CD8+ T cells, or bulk PBMC T cells (not recorded which). The clonotype originates from a man aged 18-30 years in good health.

The CDR3 is CASSHYRDRQETQYF. The V call is TRBV3-1, the J call TRBJ2-5; as DNA is missing, the TRBD1 call by TCRdb cannot be tested. The CDR3 extends over 15 amino acids. CDR1 and CDR2 (germline): LGHDT, YNNKEL (reference sequence).